These 13 T cell receptor beta chains were all obtained from the same sample, sequenced in a study of blood T cells in healthy people across ages. Through a sample-barcoded 5' primer and a J-beta primer mix, a second PCR was run for about 6 to 12 cycles. From the 5' RACE reads, TCRdb called clonotypes with MiXCR, one entry per CDR3 protein. This sample has roughly 790,000 distinct CDR3 sequences; around 40% occur once, and the top ten carry 20%. Sequencing used blood. These receptors were collected from a woman aged 55-69 years in good health.

Only a few counts were recorded for this clonotype. V gene TRBV6-1 combines with J gene TRBJ1-5, with 7 nucleotides matching TRBD1. CDR3 size: 12 residues. Germline trimming cut 10 bases from V and 7 bases from J; bases unmatched to any gene: 7. Germline V gene data show CDR1 as MNHNS and CDR2 as SASEGT. CDR3 DNA sequence: TGTGCCACCGAAGACAGGGCCCAGCCCCAGCATTTT. Amino acid sequence: CATEDRAQPQHF.

The V and J genes are TRBV4-1 and TRBJ2-5; either TRBD1 or TRBD2 may fit D (6 bases each). The tail of the sequence fits TRBJ2-7 better, so the J call may be wrong. This CDR3 has 13 residues. Germline V gene data show CDR1 as MGHRA and CDR2 as YSYEKL. CDR3 sequence reads: CASAEGERYEQYF. The CDR3 DNA reads as TGCGCCAGCGCGGAGGGGGAACGATACGAGCAGTACTTC.

J is TRBJ1-2 and V is TRBV25-1, with 8 bases that match TRBD1. This CDR3 comprises 16 residues. CDR1 and CDR2 from the germline V gene are MGHDK and SYGVNS. The junction had 9 bases not matched to a gene; V was cut back by 3 bases and J by 3 bases. CDR3 loop: CASSDVTGEEDYGYTF. The CDR3 bases are TGTGCCAGCAGTGATGTGACAGGGGAGGAGGACTATGGCTACACCTTC.

The genes are TRBV5-1 and TRBJ1-6; 12 bases are shared with TRBD1. Germline V lookup: CDR1 SGHRS, CDR2 YFSETQ. The CDR3 covers 16 residues. V lost 3 bases to trimming and J lost 8 bases; unmatched junction nucleotides: 6. CDR3 sequence (DNA): TGCGCCAGCAGCTCCGGGACAGGGGGCGAGGATTCACCCCTCCACTTT. Residues: CASSSGTGGEDSPLHF. Looking up the rest from reference TRBV5-1 and TRBJ1-6 gives the full variable domain: KAGVTQTPRYLIKTRGQQVTLSCSPISGHRSVSWYQQTPGQGLQFLFEYFSETQRNKGNFPGRFSGRQFSNSRSEMNVSTLELGDSALYLCASSSGTGGEDSPLHFGNGTRLTVT.

The chain employs TRBV6-5 and TRBJ2-4; D ambiguous. The CDR3 loop spans 14 amino acids. From germline, CDR1 is MNHEY and CDR2 SVGAGI. V was trimmed by 8 bases and J by 2 bases, leaving 13 bases between them. CDR3: CASGASGSKNIQYF. Written as DNA, the CDR3 is TGTGCCAGCGGAGCGAGTGGGTCCAAAAACATTCAGTACTTC.

The CDR3 sequence is CSAVPVGLAVSTDTQYF. In DNA, the CDR3 is TGCAGTGCTGTTCCTGTGGGACTAGCGGTGAGCACAGATACGCAGTATTTT. The chain recombines TRBV20-1 with TRBJ2-3; 11 bases are a match to TRBD2. V dropped 5 bases and J dropped 0; count of bases not matched to a gene: 10. This CDR3 spans 17 amino acids. Germline V CDR1 and CDR2: DFQATT, SNEGSKA (reference sequence).

The chain has TRBV20-1 and TRBJ2-4; no clear D gene. The J call may be mistaken, given a closer DNA end match to TRBJ2-5. Germline V gene lookup returns CDR1 DFQATT and CDR2 SNEGSKA (reference sequence). This CDR3 comprises 11 residues. This CDR3 reads CSAQFQETQYF. The CDR3 bases are TGCAGTGCTCAGTTCCAAGAGACCCAGTACTTC.

About this clonotype itself: A much larger clone is a single base away; this may be a read error. The rearrangement joins TRBV20-1 to TRBJ2-5; 7 nucleotides align to TRBD2. The CDR3 covers 15 residues. Trimming at V came to 0 bases and at J to 11 bases, leaving 15 bases not matched to a gene. Looked up from germline, CDR1 is DFQATT and CDR2 is SNEGSKA (reference sequence). The CDR3 DNA follows: TGCAGTGCTAGAGATTTAAAGTCGGGGAGGGATGAGCAGTACTTC. Residues: CSARDLKSGRDEQYF.

This clonotype was picked up many times. The genes are TRBV12-3 or TRBV12-4 and TRBJ1-4; TRBD1 agrees at 9 bases. Trimming at V came to 6 bases and at J to 2 bases, leaving 7 bases not matched to a gene. CDR3 length: 16 amino acids. The CDR3 protein is CASRTGTGRTNEKLFF. The CDR3 nucleotides read TGTGCCAGCAGAACCGGGACAGGGAGGACTAATGAAAAACTGTTTTTT.

The V gene is TRBV4-3, the J gene TRBJ1-1; D unresolved. The V end was cut by 1 base, the J end by 6 bases, with 15 bases between. This CDR3 region has 15 residues. Germline lookup yields CDR1 LGHNA and CDR2 YSLEER. The CDR3 spells CASSQGGGILAEAFF. The CDR3 bases are TGCGCCAGCAGCCAAGGGGGAGGGATTCTAGCTGAAGCTTTCTTT.

This chain connects TRBV6-1 to TRBJ1-5, with no clear D. The V gene lost 1 base and the J gene lost 0 bases, with 13 bases spanning the gap. The CDR3 spans 17 residues. CDR1 and CDR2 from the germline V gene are MNHNS and SASEGT. CDR3 in DNA: TGTGCCAGCAGTGAAGAAGGAGGGCCGTTTAGCAATCAGCCCCAGCATTTT. This translates into CASSEEGGPFSNQPQHF.

Only a few counts were recorded for this clonotype. The chain joins TRBV25-1 to TRBJ2-6; 9 nucleotides line up with TRBD2. The junction had 4 bases not matched to a gene; V was cut back by 4 bases and J by 0 bases. The germline gives CDR1 MGHDK, CDR2 SYGVNS. This CDR3 is 17 amino acids long. DNA of the CDR3: TGTGCCAGCAGTGTTGCTAGCGGGAACTCTGGGGCCAACGTCCTGACTTTC. Translation: CASSVASGNSGANVLTF.

As to this clonotype: Sequence at one end of the junction differs from germline and may be a read error. V is TRBV28 and J is TRBJ1-2, with TRBD1 matching over 8 bases. CDR1 and CDR2 from the germline V gene are MDHEN and SYDVKM. This CDR3 spans 14 amino acids. The CDR3 reads CASSRDRGGGGYIF. The CDR3 region has the DNA TGTGCCAGCAGCCGTGACAGGGGCGGGGGTGGCTACATCTTC.